What follows are 7 T cell receptor beta chains derived from one specimen sequenced in a study of CD8+ T cells in alopecia areata. Treatment defined: oral pan-JAK inhibitor, 5-10 mg twice daily. The authors extracted RNA and reverse transcribed it into cDNA as the sequencing template. Only in-frame clones appear in the TCRdb table, and some are missing; sequencing was by immunoSEQ multiplex PCR. This table holds about 100,000 clones, just under 60% found once. Specimen: CD8+ T cells sorted from blood, collected at roughly week 55, from a patient treated with tofacitinib. All receptors derive from a human donor with alopecia areata.

V and J are TRBV27 and TRBJ2-7, with D possibly TRBD2 on 5 matching bases. This CDR3 contains 13 residues. From germline, CDR1 is MNHEY and CDR2 SMNVEV (reference sequence). V lost 4 bases to trimming and J lost 3 bases, with 10 bases between them. CDR3 sequence: CASSSPGNYEQYF. CDR3 coding DNA: TGTGCCAGCAGTTCACCCGGGAACTACGAGCAGTACTTC.

The chain couples TRBV7-9 to TRBJ2-7, with D possibly being TRBD2 (5 bases). Trimming stripped 1 base from V and 6 bases from J, with 7 bases between. The germline CDR1 and CDR2 sequences are SEHNR and FQNEAQ (reference sequence). The CDR3 length is 12 residues. CDR3 sequence: CASSLVAGEQYF. CDR3 nucleotides: TGTGCCAGCAGCTTAGTTGCGGGCGAGCAGTACTTC.

V is TRBV18 and J is TRBJ2-1; 7 bases match TRBD1. CDR3 size: 15 residues. J was trimmed by 1 base and V by 3 bases; bases with no gene match: 3. The germline gives CDR1 KGHSH, CDR2 LQKENI. The DNA for the CDR3 is TGTGCCAGCTCACCTCGGACAGGATCCTACAATGAGCAGTTCTTC. It encodes CASSPRTGSYNEQFF.

This clone came up a few times. CDR3: CSVVSAMAGEKLFF. The CDR3 coding sequence is TGCAGCGTTGTCTCCGCTATGGCCGGGGAAAAACTGTTTTTT. V usage is TRBV29-1 and J usage is TRBJ1-4; D ambiguous. The CDR3 spans 14 residues. Looked up from germline, CDR1 is SQVTM and CDR2 is ANQGSEA. Trimming removed 4 bases from V and 8 bases from J, with 17 bases in between.

The CDR3 spells CASSLAGKGYEQYF. The CDR3 region has the DNA TGTGCCAGCAGCTTGGCAGGGAAGGGCTACGAGCAGTACTTC. This chain links TRBV5-6 with TRBJ2-7; D may be TRBD1 (5 bases). With 0 bases removed from V and 3 bases from J, the gap between germline ends came to 10 bases. From germline, CDR1 is SGHDT and CDR2 YYEEEE. The CDR3 length is 14 residues.

This clone was observed a few times. The CDR3 nucleotides read TGCAGCGTGGCTGGGGGACCCTATGGCTACACCTTC. It codes for CSVAGGPYGYTF. This sequence joins TRBV29-1 and TRBJ1-2; TRBD1 is a possible D gene (5 bases). The ends were cut back, 6 bases at V and 4 bases at J, with 12 bases in the middle. This CDR3 spans 12 amino acids. Germline V gene lookup returns CDR1 SQVTM and CDR2 ANQGSEA.

This clone appeared a few times. V is TRBV13 and J is TRBJ2-5; D is perhaps TRBD2 (5 bases). The ends were cut back, 7 bases at V and 2 bases at J, with 14 bases in the middle. This CDR3 comprises 14 residues. The germline V gene has CDR1 PRHDT and CDR2 FYEKMQ (reference sequence). CDR3 sequence reads: CASKGGSEQETQYF. The CDR3 bases are TGTGCCAGCAAGGGTGGTAGCGAACAAGAGACCCAGTACTTC.